The T cell receptor beta chain under discussion was sequenced for a study of blood T cell repertoires in COVID-19. Background on the study: T cells, B-cell-depleted T cells, or PBMCs supplied cDNA or gDNA.

TCRdb's copy holds only in-frame clones and misses some; the assay was immunoSEQ multiplex PCR. This table holds approximately 160,000 clones, about four fifths found once. Adults between roughly 18 and 90 years of age took part from 20 to 25 US areas. In assigning cohorts, the study relied on participant-reported clinical history. The source is a woman aged 50 to 60 in a cohort exposed to, infected with or recovered from COVID-19 (not recorded which). Source material: PBMCs or T cells enriched from blood (not recorded which).

The CDR3 region is CASSKRGGGTGELFF. The CDR3 DNA is TGTGCCAGCAGCAAGCGGGGGGGCGGCACCGGGGAGCTGTTTTTT. The V gene is TRBV2, the J gene TRBJ2-2; TRBD2 matches 10 bases. J gave up 4 bases and V 6 bases, and 5 bases lay outside the gene matches. The CDR3 runs 15 residues. Germline V CDR1 and CDR2: SNHLY, FYNNEI.